This record concerns one T cell receptor (beta chain) sequence. Its antigen is unknown. Within one base of it there is no much larger clone, and no base qualities were kept. This sample was included in a study of blood T cell repertoires in COVID-19 (TCRdb year 2020). Turning to the overall study: Samples from collaborators originated in the United States, Italy and Spain and spanned both the acute and convalescent phases of COVID-19. HLA class I and class II types, where available, came from metadata supplied by the sample provider rather than from assay-based typing. The prospective study material was composed of cDNA or gDNA derived from T cells, B-cell-depleted T cells, or PBMCs. Sample metadata almost always included a de-identified subject ID, COVID-19 status, age in years and sex. Samples were obtained from the ongoing ImmuneRACE study (first 160 participants) and from roughly 1,300 subjects provided by 6 global collaborators. The repertoires were made available in a free public database intended to serve as a resource for research on the immune response to SARS-CoV-2. The dataset comprised deeply sampled blood TCRbeta repertoires from subjects exposed to, actively infected with, or recovered from COVID-19. Findings and caveats that apply to the study as a whole: The amount of clinical and demographic metadata varied by source and participant and was provided uncurated.

The immunoSEQ Assay, a bias-controlled multiplex PCR, was used to amplify TCRbeta CDR3 regions from genomic DNA. In the source study's methods: The number of nucleated cells in each sample was estimated by amplification of reference gene primers within the assay. Sequence reads were collapsed and filtered to measure the absolute abundance of every unique TCRbeta CDR3 rearrangement. For each sample, productive Simpson clonality was calculated by taking the square root of Simpson's diversity index across productive rearrangements. In its TCRdb copy, this immuneACCESS table keeps in-frame sequences only and misses some clones. Where compared with another copy, unresolved V genes explain less than half of these, and the others have no known cause. Clone size and V and J calls were adopted from that table, with D and trimming inferred from the DNA. Counted in this sample were 120,000 to 150,000 clones; roughly four fifths of them appeared once. The ten biggest clones cover about 7% of the sample.

Whole blood was collected in K2EDTA tubes by collaborating institutions according to the institutions' own protocols. Collaborator samples were shipped for TCRbeta analysis as frozen whole blood, isolated PBMCs, or DNA extracted from either sample type. Including cysteine and phenylalanine, the CDR3 has 12 amino acids. The CDR3 DNA has 36 bases and is translated from base 1. The germline ends are 4 bases apart after V is trimmed by 2 bases and J by 3 bases. The germline V gene sets CDR1 to MNHEY and CDR2 to SVGEGT. This TCR came from a human donor in a cohort sampled during active COVID-19. The sequence joins TRBV6-2 or TRBV6-3 to TRBJ1-1; the D gene cannot be named for sure. Sequencing input: peripheral blood. The DNA sequence is TGTGCCAGCAGTTACCCGTACACTGAAGCTTTCTTT. The encoded protein is CASSYPYTEAFF.